This paragraph reports one T cell receptor beta chain. Its antigen is undetermined. Both 60 Vbeta primers and 13 Jbeta primers went into the PCR. Data came from immunoSEQ multiplex PCR; TCRdb stores just in-frame clones and leaves some out. Here the sample spans approximately 110,000 clones, approximately 83% being singletons. This CDR3 region has 17 residues. Germline V gene data show CDR1 as MRHNA and CDR2 as SNTAGT. The ends were cut back, 8 bases at V and 0 bases at J, with 21 bases in the middle. These data belong to a study of cytomegalovirus exposure and HLA in healthy donors. About the study: Within an early data release were about 90 million unique TCRs drawn from HLA-typed donors. General observations from the study: Later analysis revealed greater clonal expansion in HLA-associated TCR beta chains than in equally common others. Some V segments, TRBV6-2 and TRBV6-3 among them, were indistinguishable and were therefore excluded.

J is TRBJ2-3 and V is TRBV6-4, with D possibly TRBD1 on 6 matching bases. Sequencing input: PBMCs. The origin of this receptor is a young man in good health and CMV-seronegative. The CDR3 DNA reads TGTGCCAGCTCAAGGGATGGACCTGGGACAAGCACAGATACGCAGTATTTT. Amino acids: CASSRDGPGTSTDTQYF.